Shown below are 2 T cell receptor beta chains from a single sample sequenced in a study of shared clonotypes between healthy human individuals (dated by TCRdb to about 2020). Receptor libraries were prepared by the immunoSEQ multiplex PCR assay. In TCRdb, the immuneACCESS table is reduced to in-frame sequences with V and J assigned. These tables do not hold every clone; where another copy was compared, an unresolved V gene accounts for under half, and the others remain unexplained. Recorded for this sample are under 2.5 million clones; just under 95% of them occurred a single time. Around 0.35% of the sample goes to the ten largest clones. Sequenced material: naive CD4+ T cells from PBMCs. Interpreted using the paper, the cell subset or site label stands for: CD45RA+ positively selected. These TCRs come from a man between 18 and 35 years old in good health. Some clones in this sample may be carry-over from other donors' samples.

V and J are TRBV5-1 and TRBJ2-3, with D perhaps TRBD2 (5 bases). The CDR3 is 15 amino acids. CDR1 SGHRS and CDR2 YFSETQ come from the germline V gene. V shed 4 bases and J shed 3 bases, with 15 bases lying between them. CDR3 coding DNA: TGCGCCAGCAGCCAAGCGGTAACTGCTACAGATACGCAGTATTTT. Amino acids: CASSQAVTATDTQYF.

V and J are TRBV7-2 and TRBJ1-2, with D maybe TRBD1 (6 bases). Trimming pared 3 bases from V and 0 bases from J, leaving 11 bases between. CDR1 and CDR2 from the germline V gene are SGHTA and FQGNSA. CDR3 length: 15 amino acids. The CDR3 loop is CASSFPDRANYGYTF. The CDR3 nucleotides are TGTGCCAGCAGCTTCCCGGACAGAGCTAACTATGGCTACACCTTC.